This T cell receptor (beta chain) was retrieved from a study of molecular identifiers for immune sequencing clone quantification. A few counts support this clonotype. Antigen: not known. V lost 7 bases, J lost 4 bases, and 14 bases lay in between. CDR3 length equals 14 residues. CDR1 SNHLY and CDR2 FYNNEI come from the germline V gene. Study results and caveats: Clonotypes surpassing 20 RNA copies contained over 99% of effector molecules, versus under 1% in naive cells. Barcode-sharing identical TCR molecules could underestimate highly expanded clone sizes.

Previously described methods with listed TCR primers produced the bulk TCR libraries. TCRdb fed the PCR reads into MiXCR, producing one record per CDR3 protein. The sample lists about 630,000 distinct CDR3 sequences; less than 30% were seen once. The clonotype originates from a human donor in good health. Some libraries in this study had Jurkat cell RNA spiked in. V and J are TRBV2 and TRBJ1-5; D might be TRBD1 (5 bases). Material: naive CD8+ T cells from blood, with Jurkat cell RNA spiked in. The subset was: FACS-sorted CD8+CD4-CCR7+CD45RA+ naive T cells. CDR3 residues: CASTSGVGNQPQHF. In nucleotides, the CDR3 is TGTGCCAGCACCTCGGGGGTAGGTAATCAGCCCCAGCATTTT.